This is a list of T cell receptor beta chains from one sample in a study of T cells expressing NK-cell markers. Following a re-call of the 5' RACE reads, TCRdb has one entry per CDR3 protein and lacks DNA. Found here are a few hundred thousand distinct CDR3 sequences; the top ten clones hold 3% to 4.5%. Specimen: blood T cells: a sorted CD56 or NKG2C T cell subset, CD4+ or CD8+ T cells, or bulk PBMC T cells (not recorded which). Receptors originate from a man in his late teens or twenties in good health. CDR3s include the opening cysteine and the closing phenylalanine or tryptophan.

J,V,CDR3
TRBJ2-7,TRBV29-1,CSVGYTGTGGYEQYF
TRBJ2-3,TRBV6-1,CASSPQTGTTDTQYF
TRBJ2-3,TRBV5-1,CASSLIQGSTDTQYF
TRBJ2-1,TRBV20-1,CSAAPTSGRGNEQFF
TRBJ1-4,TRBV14,CASSAHSRGTNEKLFF
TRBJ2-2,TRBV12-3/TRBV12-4,CASTRTGVTGELFF
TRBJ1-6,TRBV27,CASSLLGGVSPLHF
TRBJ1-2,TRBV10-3,CAIGGGDGYTF
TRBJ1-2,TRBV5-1,CASSLTRTGGIYGYTF
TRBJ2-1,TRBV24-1,CATSDLRGSSYNEQFF
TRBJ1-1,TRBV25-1,CASSEEGKNTEAFF
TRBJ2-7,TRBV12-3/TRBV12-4,CASSPDRGNYEQYF
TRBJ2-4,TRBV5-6,CASSLGQGLHF
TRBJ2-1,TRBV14,CASTLSGPYNEQFF
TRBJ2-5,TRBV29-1,CSVDPGIETQYF
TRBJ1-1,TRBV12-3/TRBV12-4,CASRAGLTGAFF
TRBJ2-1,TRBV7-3,CASTNKVGGAGNEQFF
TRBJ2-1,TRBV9,CASSVGGRAKNNEQFF
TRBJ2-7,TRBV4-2,CASSQVTLSGSYEQYF
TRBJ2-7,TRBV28,CASRLPLGGVYEQYF
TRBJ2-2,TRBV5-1,CASRRDGTGAVRGELFF
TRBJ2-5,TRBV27,CASSFMRQETQYF
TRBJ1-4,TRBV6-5,CASSLRLREKLFF
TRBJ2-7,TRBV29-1,CSVSGLAGGLVYEQYF
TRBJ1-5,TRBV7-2,CASSFRQVDGPQHF
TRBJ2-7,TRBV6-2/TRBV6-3,CASSSLGGYYEQYF
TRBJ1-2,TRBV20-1,CSWFRGRGGYTF
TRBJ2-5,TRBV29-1,CSVEVSAIGETQYF
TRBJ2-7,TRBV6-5,CASSYLTGTKVYEQYF
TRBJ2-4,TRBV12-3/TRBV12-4,CASSFSGSGAKNIQYF
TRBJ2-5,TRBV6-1,CASRGTHRQETQYF
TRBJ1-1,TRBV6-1,CASSEGPNTEAFF
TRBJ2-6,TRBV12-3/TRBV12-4,CASSSRPSLFSGANVLTF
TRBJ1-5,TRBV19,CASSVKDRVGYQPQHF
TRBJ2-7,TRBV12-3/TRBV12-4,CASSRGPSSSYEQYF
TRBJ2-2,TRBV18,CASSPLRTGGTGELFF
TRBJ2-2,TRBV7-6,CASSKVAGELFF
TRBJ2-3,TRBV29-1,CSVEVFTQISTDTQYF
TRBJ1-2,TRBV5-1,CASSAGQGEGYTF
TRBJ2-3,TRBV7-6,CASSSRDRDDTQYF
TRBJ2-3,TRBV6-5,CASSPSFGRLSTDTQYF
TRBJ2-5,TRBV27,CASSARTSGIKETQYF
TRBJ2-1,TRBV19,CASSMVSGRFNEQFF
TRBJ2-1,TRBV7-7,CASSVRVLSSYNEQFF
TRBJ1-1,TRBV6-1,CASSSTGQGRTEAFF
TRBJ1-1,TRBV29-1,CSVVAREHNTEAFF
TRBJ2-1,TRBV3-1,CASSQNFIGYQFF
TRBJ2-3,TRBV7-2,CASSPGVAGGPLDTQYF
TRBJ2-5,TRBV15,CATSRDWAKGSANQETQYF
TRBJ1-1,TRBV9,CASSTQTGVIDTEAFF